The clone carrying this TCR beta chain has just a few counts. CDR3 size: 14 residues. Germline CDR1 reads LNHDA; CDR2 reads SQIVND (reference sequence). The germline V and J ends were trimmed by 7 bases and 0 bases, with 13 bases remaining between them. This specimen belongs to a study of cytomegalovirus exposure and HLA in healthy donors. The PCR ran on 60 Vbeta and 13 Jbeta primers. TCRdb's copy holds only in-frame clones and misses some; the assay was immunoSEQ multiplex PCR. Of about 120,000 clones in the sample, about 79% were seen once. The chain employs TRBV19 and TRBJ2-7; tentatively, D is TRBD1 (6 bases). This clonotype was obtained from a man aged 30-40 years in good health and CMV-seropositive. Sequences were obtained from PBMCs. The CDR3 region is CASKEDRYSYEQYF. CDR3 nucleotides: TGTGCCAGTAAAGAGGACAGATACTCCTACGAGCAGTACTTC.